The source of this TCR beta chain is a study of blood T cell repertoires in COVID-19 (dated by TCRdb to 2018 to 2020). Study-level background: Samples from collaborators originated in the United States, Italy and Spain and spanned both the acute and convalescent phases of COVID-19. The samples were drawn from the first 160 participants of the ongoing ImmuneRACE study and from 1,200 or so subjects provided by 6 global collaborators. A de-identified subject ID, COVID-19 status, age in years and sex were almost always included in the sample metadata. The repertoires were released in a freely available public database meant as a resource for research on the immune response to SARS-CoV-2. The dataset comprised deeply sampled blood TCRbeta repertoires from subjects exposed to, actively infected with, or recovered from COVID-19. Where available, HLA class I and class II types were taken from metadata supplied by the sample provider and were not determined by assay-based typing. The prospective study material was composed of cDNA or gDNA derived from T cells, B-cell-depleted T cells, or PBMCs.

Concerning this clone itself: This receptor's antigen is unknown. Base quality data are lacking; no much larger clone is found one base away.

Study-level results and caveats: The quantity of clinical and demographic metadata differed by source and by participant and was supplied without curation.

The immunoSEQ Assay, a bias-controlled multiplex PCR, was used to amplify TCRbeta CDR3 regions from genomic DNA. The authors' analysis ran thus. Nucleated cell counts per sample were estimated from amplification of reference gene primers within the assay. To quantify the absolute abundance of each unique TCRbeta CDR3 rearrangement, sequence reads were collapsed and filtered. For each sample, productive Simpson clonality was calculated as the square root of Simpson's diversity index over productive rearrangements. The table comes from immuneACCESS by way of TCRdb, which keeps in-frame sequences with V and J called. Part of the clones is missing from these tables; in studies checked, under half for an unresolved V gene and the rest for unknown reasons. The V and J calls and clone size were taken over from that table, and D and trimming were inferred from the DNA. Counted in this sample were some 100,000 clones; approximately 81% of them appeared once. Roughly 25% of the sample goes to the ten largest clones.

Collaborating institutions collected whole blood in K2EDTA tubes following their own protocols. For TCRbeta analysis, collaborator samples were shipped as frozen whole blood, as isolated PBMCs, or as DNA extracted from either sample type. This TCR derives from a man at least 80 years old with active or convalescent COVID-19. The sequencing sample was made of peripheral blood.

The sequence in DNA is TGTGCCAGCACCCGTCGTCCCCACGAGCAGTACTTC. The encoded protein is CASTRRPHEQYF. This sequence uses TRBV28 and TRBJ2-7, with no reliable assignment of the D segment. The junction carries 12 bases between V and J, which are trimmed by 7 bases and 5 bases respectively. The germline V gene specifies MDHEN as CDR1 and SYDVKM as CDR2. CDR3 length: 12 amino acids, cysteine to phenylalanine. Just the 36-base CDR3 DNA is kept, in frame starting at base 1.